This TCR beta chain was captured in a study of cytomegalovirus exposure and HLA in healthy donors (dated by TCRdb to the late 2010s). In terms of the full investigation: In an earlier analysis of approximately 500 of the donors, under 300 Gb of sequence data and 90 million to 130 million unique TCR beta sequences from about 179 million T cells were reported. An early release covering roughly 640 HLA-typed donors comprised 300 to 350 gigabases of sequencing data and around 86 million unique TCR sequences. The genetic ancestry cluster associated with self-reported Caucasian donors included around 76% of the 300 to 400 genotyped donors. The aim of the study was to test whether cataloging public T cell receptors could identify signatures of past pathogen exposure. The study profiled the T cell repertoires of under 700 subjects by immunosequencing and related them to cytomegalovirus serostatus. A separate validation cohort of over a hundred different subjects was used in addition to the approximately 670-subject first cohort. High-throughput TCR immunosequencing, statistical association of individual TCRs with disease status, and machine learning were combined to predict cytomegalovirus infection status. To study patterns of TCR occurrence, a later analysis re-analyzed previously published TCR beta repertoires from under 750 donors and added high-resolution HLA genotyping. Rather than using new phenotypic data, the later analysis identified candidate immune exposures from TCR beta sequences and from how often those sequences occurred across donors. In an earlier analysis of 587 of the donors, high-throughput TCR beta sequencing was used to judge whether each TCR beta V gene segment behaved as functional or pseudogenic. Donor age, sex, ethnicity and CMV serostatus were collected together with the repertoire data. A later genetic analysis took genome-wide SNP genotypes for about 65% of the roughly 670 donors and used that subset as a discovery cohort. Every discovery cohort repertoire had been produced on one sequencing platform. HLA typing included class I and class II loci at four-digit resolution. The number of donors typed differed by locus, with 629-630 for A, B, C, DRB1 and DQB1, roughly 520 for DQA1, approximately 580 for DPA1, and 472 for DPB1. A handful of DR-DQ haplotypes were handled as single units for association and clustering because linkage in the cohort was strong. Across about 380 genotyped donors of the cohort, an average of roughly 200,000 unique TCR beta nucleotide sequences per donor were sequenced, and roughly 17% of those sequences were non-productive.

The cohort comprised some 730 healthy bone marrow donors. At the time of sampling, all cohort members were nominally healthy, though unrecorded immune exposures were likely present. The donor was CMV seropositive and was included in the group of about 290 seropositive cohort members. Each donor provided a peripheral blood sample, and peripheral blood mononuclear cells were used for TCR beta sequencing. Genomic DNA extraction from the blood cell samples was performed with the Qiagen DNeasy Blood Extraction Kit. What the research found in general, with its limitations: Presence/absence analyses assumed roughly uniform sequencing depth across donors, an assumption that may not hold. In both the original and validation cohorts, the classifier was reported to diagnose cytomegalovirus status with high specificity and sensitivity. Broadly in line with IMGT annotations, most TCR beta V segments showed up in productive rearrangements about 87% or about 30% of the time in an earlier analysis of around 550 of the donors. In this cohort, only TCR beta chains were sequenced, and detectable features were limited by the absence of alpha or paired-chain data. Compared with the roughly 700-donor mean, donors in an Asian-associated ancestry cluster had fewer N-insertions in productive TCRs, according to a later genetic analysis. The study listed approximately 160 TCR beta chains as associated with cytomegalovirus. It was suggested by the authors that the approach could potentially be generalized to other disease states and immunological phenotypes. Three of the identified cytomegalovirus-associated TCR beta chains were confirmed in vitro to be specific for cytomegalovirus antigens. Some IMGT-functional V segments, including TRBV6-2 and TRBV6-3, could not be distinguished by the 87-base-pair reads and were therefore excluded. A further reported finding was that TCR beta sequences accurately predicted the HLA-A and HLA-B alleles for most subjects in the first cohort. V-gene and J-gene trimming of TCR beta chains was associated with a missense DCLRE1C variant in a later genetic analysis, and the association was replicated in an independent cohort. A group of highly shared sequence variants was considered likely to be a technical artifact of the sequencing pipeline. Because counts were too low, roughly 18 rarely observed V segments, including chromosome 9 orphons, were left out of the earlier analysis of several hundred of the donors. According to a later analysis, most CMV-associated TCR beta chains appeared to be HLA-restricted, and the HLA associations seemed to be driven largely by CMV exposure. Most TCR sequences were observed very rarely across donors, whereas some public TCRs were present in many individuals. Correlated functional status among segregating V segments might be attributable to linkage disequilibrium, but an unknown experimental factor could not be ruled out. Because some donors lacked HLA typing at each locus, the association tests relied only on the typed subset. Several of the top co-occurrence clusters appeared to be linked to parvovirus B19, influenza, CMV and Epstein-Barr virus, according to a later analysis. The only immune exposure information available for the cohort was CMV serostatus. In a later analysis, HLA-associated TCR beta chains were found to be more clonally expanded and to have lower generation probabilities than equally common non-associated chains. Assigning TCR associations to individual alleles was difficult when HLA alleles, especially DR and DQ, strongly co-occurred. In a later analysis, 15,000 to 20,000 TCR beta sequences were associated with specific HLA alleles at a false discovery rate of 0.05. In a later analysis, the rate of TCR association differed among HLA loci, with DRB1 alleles having the most associated TCRs and HLA-C alleles having the fewest.

Libraries were prepared through the immunoSEQ multiplex PCR assay. A mixture of 60 forward primers for TCR Vbeta segments and 13 reverse primers for TCR Jbeta segments was used in the multiplex PCR. The CDR3 region of rearranged TCR beta genes was amplified from genomic DNA by a multiplex PCR assay. The amplified TCR beta libraries were sequenced on the Illumina HiSeq System as 87-base-pair reads. Concerning the study's data processing: In a later analysis, tens of millions of unique TCR beta chains were counted across the approximately 640 repertoires, and roughly 11 million of these chains were shared by at least two donors. Raw reads were error-corrected and collapsed into unique sequences by a nearest-neighbor algorithm in which closely related sequences were merged to remove PCR and sequencing errors. CDR3 sequences were aligned to IMGT reference sequences to assign V, D and J gene segments. Each retained sequence needed at least a six-nucleotide match to both a V gene segment and a J gene segment. Rearrangements were called productive when the CDR3 lacked stop codons and stayed in frame with V and J; all others were non-productive. CDR3 was defined according to IMGT convention as the region running from the second conserved V-encoded cysteine to the conserved J-encoded phenylalanine. In an earlier analysis of some 550 of the donors, sequences lacking an unambiguous match to a single V gene segment were excluded. In an earlier analysis of approximately 610 of the donors, V segments were called functional above 56.7% productive rearrangements and were called segregating when the between-donor standard deviation exceeded 5%. A statistical classification framework was built for diagnosing cytomegalovirus status from the catalog of TCR beta chain sequences. In a later analysis, V and J genes were assigned by comparing TCR nucleotide sequences against IMGT/GENE-DB human TR gene sequences. In a later analysis, CDR3 sequences and most-parsimonious VDJ recombination scenarios were assigned using the TCRdist pipeline. A later analysis defined each TCR beta chain by its CDR3 amino acid sequence plus V-gene family, and excluded reads lacking a unique V-gene family. To address suspected cross-contamination and a sequencing artifact, a later analysis removed roughly 580 highly shared, low-generation-probability nucleotide sequences. In a later analysis, a clonal expansion index for each public chain was calculated from normalized within-repertoire ranks of inferred template counts. In a later analysis, generation probabilities were computed using a VDJ recombination model fitted to out-of-frame rearrangements, and the results were checked against IGoR. In a later analysis, TCR-TCR, TCR-HLA and TCR-CMV co-occurrence was scored with hypergeometric tests, and a repertoire-size bias correction was applied to TCR pairs. In a later analysis, false discovery rates were estimated by permuting HLA or CMV assignments 20 times. In a later analysis, co-occurring TCRs were grouped with DBSCAN, and TCRdist sequence similarity was added when clustering was performed within HLA-allele-positive subsets. For co-occurrence clustering, repertoires with fewer than 30,000 or more than 120,000 public chains were excluded, along with about five repertoires with anomalous nucleotide sharing. TCRdb holds this immuneACCESS table with in-frame rearrangements only. Some clones are missing; in checked studies, unresolved V genes explain under half, and the rest has no known cause. Clone size and the V and J calls come from that table; the DNA yielded D and trimming. This sample gives 75,000 to 100,000 clones in total; around 72% of them show up just once. The ten largest clones add up to roughly 9.8% of the sample.

A word on this clone: This receptor's antigen is unknown. The input lacks base qualities; no much larger clone sits a single base away.

Reading the germline V gene gives CDR1 MDHEN and CDR2 SYDVKM. Trimming at the junction amounts to 6 bases on V and 4 bases on J, and the germline ends lie 3 bases apart. There are 10 amino acids in the CDR3, from cysteine to phenylalanine inclusive. CDR3 DNA is the only sequence kept; it has 30 bases, read in frame from the first base. The chain couples TRBV28 to TRBJ1-2; a confident D gene designation cannot be given. This TCR came from a man aged 18-30 years in good health and CMV-seropositive. Specimen: PBMCs. The DNA reads as follows: TGTGCCAGCAGCCGCTATGGCTACACCTTC. The resulting protein is CASSRYGYTF.